The 23 T cell receptor beta chains presented below share a single source sample, sequenced in a study of blood T cell repertoires in COVID-19 (dated by TCRdb to 2020 to 2021). To prepare the library, the immunoSEQ multiplex PCR assay was applied. The source is immuneACCESS, and TCRdb retained only in-frame sequences with V and J called. Part of the clones is not carried over; for the studies checked, unresolved V genes explain less than half of this, and the remainder is unexplained. The sample profile shows roughly 92,000 clones; roughly nine tenths of them were found once. The leading ten clones occupy 10% of the sample. The sample taken for sequencing was peripheral blood. The receptors derive from a man aged 45 to 65 with acute or convalescent COVID-19.

The rearrangement joins TRBV3-1 (or the pseudogene TRBV3-2) to TRBJ2-2; no clear D gene. Germline-derived CDR1 and CDR2 are LGHDT and YNNKEL (reference sequence). The germline V and J ends were trimmed by 1 base and 7 bases, with 13 bases remaining between them. This CDR3 spans 15 amino acids. CDR3 sequence reads: CASSQGPAPHGELFF. CDR3 nucleotide sequence: TGTGCCAGCAGCCAAGGGCCCGCCCCCCACGGGGAGCTGTTTTTT.

This chain joins TRBV7-8 and TRBJ1-5; the D gene is possibly TRBD1 (5 bases). The CDR3 is 13 residues long. Germline CDR1 is SGHVS and CDR2 is FQNEAQ. V was cut by 4 bases and J by 4 bases, with 8 bases left in between. CDR3 sequence: CASSYHRNQPQHF. The DNA for the CDR3 is TGTGCCAGCAGCTACCACAGGAATCAGCCCCAGCATTTT.

This rearrangement joins TRBV11-3 to TRBJ2-1, with D possibly TRBD2 on 6 matching bases. Germline lookup yields CDR1 SGHNT and CDR2 YENEEA. The CDR3 is 13 amino acids. The ends were cut back, 4 bases at V and 6 bases at J, with 10 bases in the middle. CDR3 amino acids: CASSSRTINEQFF. Written as DNA, the CDR3 is TGTGCCAGCAGCTCACGGACTATCAATGAGCAGTTCTTC. Combining the CDR3 with reference TRBV11-3 and TRBJ2-1 gives the whole variable domain EAGVVQSPRYKIIEKKQPVAFWCNPISGHNTLYWYLQNLGQGPELLIRYENEEAVDDSQLPKDRFSAERLKGVDSTLKIQPAELGDSAVYLCASSSRTINEQFFGPGTRLTVL.

The rearrangement links TRBV29-1 to TRBJ2-5, with 11 positions matching TRBD1. The CDR3 runs to 14 residues. The ends lost 6 bases at V and 4 bases at J; junction bases unmatched: 7. From germline, CDR1 is SQVTM and CDR2 ANQGSEA. Written as DNA, the CDR3 is TGCAGCGTCCTCAGGACAGGGGGCAGAGAGACCCAGTACTTC. Translation: CSVLRTGGRETQYF.

The chain recombines TRBV19 with TRBJ2-7; 12 bases map to TRBD2. V lost 1 base and J lost 7; bases outside the gene matches: 5. In germline, CDR1 is LNHDA, CDR2 SQIVND (reference sequence). The length of the CDR3 is 15 residues. CDR3 sequence: CASSIGLAGEGEQYF. CDR3 nucleotide sequence: TGTGCCAGTAGTATAGGACTAGCGGGAGAAGGGGAGCAGTACTTC.

The chain carries TRBV4-1 and TRBJ1-3; D gene ambiguous. The germline V and J ends were trimmed by 6 bases and 8 bases, with 17 bases remaining between them. CDR3 length equals 14 residues. Germline loops: CDR1 MGHRA, CDR2 YSYEKL. CDR3 loop: CASRGERTGDTIYF. CDR3 sequence (DNA): TGCGCCAGCAGGGGAGAGCGAACTGGGGACACCATATATTTT.

V usage is TRBV12-5 and J usage is TRBJ2-1; 10 nucleotides line up with TRBD2. Germline V gene data show CDR1 as LGHNT and CDR2 as FRNRAP. With V trimmed by 7 bases and J by 10 bases, 16 bases remained unmatched. The CDR3 has 16 amino acids. The CDR3 sequence is CASAPRVLAGDPEQFF. CDR3 nucleotides: TGTGCTAGTGCCCCGCGGGTCCTAGCGGGAGACCCCGAGCAGTTCTTC.

The chain couples TRBV15 to TRBJ2-5, with 10 nucleotides matching TRBD1. The CDR3 length is 16 residues. From germline, CDR1 is LNHNV and CDR2 YYDKDF (reference sequence). V gave up 5 bases and J gave up 3 bases; unmatched junction bases: 9. This chain's CDR3 is CATSEPFGQGEETQYF. DNA for the CDR3: TGTGCCACCAGCGAACCTTTCGGACAGGGGGAAGAGACCCAGTACTTC.

The V gene is TRBV5-4, the J gene TRBJ2-2, with 10 bases identical to TRBD1. Germline V gives CDR1 SGHNT, CDR2 YYREEE (reference sequence). Unmatched junction bases numbered 8, after V lost 3 bases and J lost 6 bases. This CDR3 is 16 amino acids long. The CDR3 region is CASSSGTGAGSGELFF. The CDR3 DNA reads TGTGCCAGCAGCTCCGGGACAGGGGCTGGTTCCGGGGAGCTGTTTTTT.

The J gene is TRBJ2-7, the V gene TRBV18, with D possibly being TRBD1 (6 bases). This CDR3 region has 16 residues. The ends were cut back, 4 bases at V and 1 base at J, with 17 bases in the middle. Germline CDR1 reads KGHSH; CDR2 reads LQKENI. The CDR3 sequence is CASSRWTAPRSYEQYF. In nucleotides, the CDR3 is TGTGCCAGCTCACGATGGACAGCTCCGAGATCCTACGAGCAGTACTTC.

The chain joins TRBV11-3 to TRBJ2-7, with TRBD1 identical over 8 bases. CDR3 length: 14 residues. Germline CDR1 is SGHNT and CDR2 is YENEEA. The V gene end was trimmed by 4 bases and the J gene end by 2 bases; junction bases not matched to a gene: 4. The CDR3 protein is CASSSGQGPYEQYF. Written as DNA, the CDR3 is TGTGCCAGCAGCTCTGGACAGGGACCCTACGAGCAGTACTTC.

The rearrangement uses TRBV11-3 and TRBJ2-3; 16 positions match TRBD2. V lost 0 bases to trimming and J lost 3 bases; unmatched junction nucleotides: 0. This CDR3 comprises 17 residues. CDR1 and CDR2 (germline): SGHNT, YENEEA. The CDR3 loop is CASSLEGLAGGTDTQYF. CDR3 in DNA: TGTGCCAGCAGCTTAGAGGGACTAGCGGGAGGGACAGATACGCAGTATTTT.

The rearrangement uses TRBV5-1 and TRBJ2-7; TRBD2 might be the D (6 bases). The CDR3 contains 13 residues. Trimming shortened V by 0 bases and J by 4 bases, and 8 bases separated the two germline ends. Per the germline V gene, CDR1 is SGHRS and CDR2 is YFSETQ. The CDR3 DNA follows: TGCGCCAGCAGCTTGGCCCGGGGGTACGAGCAGTACTTC. Translated: CASSLARGYEQYF.

The V call is TRBV27, the J call TRBJ1-2, with 11 positions matching TRBD1. The J segment lost 7 bases and the V segment lost 6 bases, leaving 10 bases of the junction unmatched. Germline loops: CDR1 MNHEY, CDR2 SMNVEV (reference sequence). The CDR3 totals 15 residues. CDR3: CASRDRTGGLFGYTF. As DNA, the CDR3 is TGTGCCAGCAGAGACCGGACAGGGGGCCTGTTTGGCTACACCTTC.

This clone was seen a single time. J is TRBJ1-1 and V is TRBV7-6; TRBD1 matches 9 bases. Per the germline V gene, CDR1 is SGHVS and CDR2 is FNYEAQ. The ends lost 6 bases at V and 5 bases at J; junction bases unmatched: 4. The CDR3 contains 13 residues. CDR3 DNA: TGTGCCAGCAGTTGGACAGGGGAGACTGAAGCTTTCTTT. Its protein is CASSWTGETEAFF.

The V gene is TRBV5-6, the J gene TRBJ1-2; D call uncertain. The CDR3 covers 12 residues. The germline V gene has CDR1 SGHDT and CDR2 YYEEEE. Between the trimmed V and J ends, which lost 5 bases and 6 bases, there was a span of 11 bases. The CDR3 DNA reads as TGTGCCAGCAGGTACGGTTCACATGGCTACACCTTC. This codes for CASRYGSHGYTF.

About this clone itself: Sequence at one end of the junction differs from germline and may be a read error. The rearrangement links TRBV7-7 to TRBJ2-1, with 10 nucleotides matching TRBD2. In germline, CDR1 is SSHAT, CDR2 FNYEAQ (reference sequence). The CDR3 spans 16 residues. The CDR3: CASSQLAGSSYNEQFF. CDR3 nucleotide sequence: TGTGCTAGCAGCCAACTAGCGGGAAGCTCCTACAATGAGCAGTTCTTC.

This chain connects TRBV10-3 to TRBJ2-5, with no clear D. CDR1 is ENHRY and CDR2 is SYGVKD in the germline V gene. The CDR3 loop spans 12 amino acids. V gave up 4 bases and J gave up 4 bases, with 7 bases separating them. The CDR3 loop is CAISGSGETQYF. In DNA form, the CDR3 reads TGTGCCATCAGTGGTTCCGGAGAGACCCAGTACTTC.

V and J are TRBV28 and TRBJ1-4, with D possibly TRBD1 on 6 matching bases. Trimming took 8 bases from V and 8 from J, leaving 15 bases between them. The CDR3 runs to 13 residues. Germline V lookup: CDR1 MDHEN, CDR2 SYDVKM. CDR3 protein: CASLSLRGEKLFF. Here the CDR3 DNA reads TGTGCCAGCCTATCCCTAAGGGGGGAAAAACTGTTTTTT.

The chain carries TRBV4-1 and TRBJ2-7, with 10 nucleotides matching TRBD2. J was trimmed by 5 bases and V by 1 base; bases with no gene match: 8. Germline CDR1 and CDR2: MGHRA and YSYEKL. This CDR3 is built from 16 residues. The CDR3, as DNA: TGCGCCAGCAGCCAAGGAACTGGGCTAGCGGGAGACGAGCAGTACTTC. It yields the protein CASSQGTGLAGDEQYF.

The chain carries TRBV3-1 (or the pseudogene TRBV3-2) and TRBJ2-3; the match to TRBD2 covers 10 bases. This CDR3 has 16 amino acids. In germline, CDR1 is LGHDT, CDR2 YNNKEL (reference sequence). Germline trimming cut 3 bases from V and 2 bases from J; bases unmatched to any gene: 5. In nucleotides, the CDR3 is TGTGCCAGCAGCCAGCGGACTAGCGGTAACACAGATACGCAGTATTTT. It yields the protein CASSQRTSGNTDTQYF.

The chain is built from TRBV7-6 and TRBJ2-7; D remains unclear. CDR3 length: 13 amino acids. The V gene's germline CDR1 is SGHVS and CDR2 FNYEAQ. V gave up 2 bases and J gave up 2 bases, with 7 bases separating them. CDR3: CASSLNSPYEQYF. As DNA, the CDR3 is TGTGCCAGCAGCTTAAACAGTCCCTACGAGCAGTACTTC.

The chain recombines TRBV6-5 with TRBJ1-2; 7 nucleotides align to TRBD1. With 0 bases clipped from V and 7 bases from J, the junction kept 8 bases outside the gene matches. CDR1 is MNHEY and CDR2 is SVGAGI in the germline V gene. This CDR3 is built from 15 residues. The CDR3 sequence is CASSYSTGASFGYTF. The CDR3 DNA reads TGTGCCAGCAGTTACTCAACAGGGGCTTCTTTTGGCTACACCTTC.